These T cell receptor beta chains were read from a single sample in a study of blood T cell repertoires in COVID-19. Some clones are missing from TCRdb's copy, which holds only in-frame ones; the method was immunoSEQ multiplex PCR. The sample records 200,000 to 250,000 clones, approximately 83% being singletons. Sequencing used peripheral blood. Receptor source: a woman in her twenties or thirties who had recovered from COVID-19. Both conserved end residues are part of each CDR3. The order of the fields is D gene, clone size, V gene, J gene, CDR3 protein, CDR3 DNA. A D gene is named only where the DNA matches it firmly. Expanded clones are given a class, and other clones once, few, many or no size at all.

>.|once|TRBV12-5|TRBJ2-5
CASGLGGTYQETQYF
TGTGCTAGTGGATTGGGCGGGACTTACCAAGAGACCCAGTACTTC
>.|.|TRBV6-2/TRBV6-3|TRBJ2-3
CASSYLGLSTDTQYF
TGTGCCAGCAGTTACCTGGGACTTAGCACAGATACGCAGTATTTT
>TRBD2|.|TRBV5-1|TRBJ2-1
CASSYGLAGGPGEQFF
TGCGCCAGCAGCTACGGACTAGCGGGGGGGCCGGGTGAGCAGTTCTTC
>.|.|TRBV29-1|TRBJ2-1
CSVEDPPRRSSYNEQFF
TGCAGCGTTGAAGACCCCCCACGGCGGAGCTCCTACAATGAGCAGTTCTTC
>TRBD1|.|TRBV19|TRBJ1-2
CASSNRGSGYTF
TGTGCCAGTAGTAACAGGGGTTCTGGCTACACCTTC
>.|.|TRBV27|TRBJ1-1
CASSLSAGAVTEAFF
TGTGCCAGCAGTTTATCGGCAGGGGCGGTCACTGAAGCTTTCTTT
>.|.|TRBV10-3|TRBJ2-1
CAISEMGGNEQFF
TGTGCCATCAGTGAGATGGGGGGCAATGAGCAGTTCTTC
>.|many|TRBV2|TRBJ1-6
CASSDVPTQDNSPLHF
TGTGCCAGCAGTGACGTCCCAACACAAGATAATTCACCCCTCCACTTT
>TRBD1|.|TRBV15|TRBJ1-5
CATSSHRGGNQPQHF
TGTGCCACCAGCTCCCACAGGGGTGGCAATCAGCCCCAGCATTTT
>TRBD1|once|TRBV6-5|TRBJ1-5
CASSPQGKIGQPQHF
TGTGCCAGCAGTCCACAGGGGAAGATAGGTCAGCCCCAGCATTTT
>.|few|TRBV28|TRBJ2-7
CASGGGVYEQYF
TGTGCCAGCGGAGGCGGGGTCTACGAGCAGTACTTC